The next 23 T cell receptor beta chains were all read from a single sample in a study of control samples from healthy donors and cancer patients. The assay was immunoSEQ multiplex PCR, and TCRdb's table has in-frame clones only and misses some. In the table there are roughly 58,000 clones, around 87% of which are singletons. Sample: PBMCs. These receptors were collected from a woman aged 55 to 70 with lung cancer.

This chain connects TRBV2 to TRBJ2-2; TRBD1 matches at 7 bases. CDR1 is SNHLY, CDR2 FYNNEI, per germline. This CDR3 is built from 15 residues. V shed 5 bases and J 0 bases; nucleotides not matched to a gene: 3. The CDR3, as DNA: TGTGCCAGCAGTCGGGACAGTTCGAACACCGGGGAGCTGTTTTTT. This codes for CASSRDSSNTGELFF.

This clone was seen only once. The chain uses TRBV6-5 and TRBJ2-2; tentatively, D is TRBD1 (6 bases). The CDR3 spans 11 residues. V was cut by 6 bases and J by 13 bases, with 12 bases left in between. Per the germline V gene, CDR1 is MNHEY and CDR2 is SVGAGI. The CDR3 is CASSQGLGLFF. The CDR3 DNA reads as TGTGCCAGCAGCCAGGGGCTGGGGCTGTTTTTT.

The chain couples TRBV14 to TRBJ2-3; 7 nucleotides match TRBD2. The CDR3 covers 20 residues. The germline CDR1 and CDR2 sequences are SGHDN and FVKESK. After removal of 0 bases from V and 4 bases from J, the junction contained 19 bases not matched to a gene. The CDR3 sequence: CASSQDSPPRRESSPDTQYF. CDR3 sequence (DNA): TGTGCCAGCAGCCAAGACTCCCCCCCGCGGCGGGAGTCGTCCCCAGATACGCAGTATTTT.

The rearrangement joins TRBV19 to TRBJ1-1; no firm D call. V shed 7 bases and J shed 11 bases, with 17 bases lying between them. The CDR3 runs 12 residues. Germline loops: CDR1 LNHDA, CDR2 SQIVND (reference sequence). This chain's CDR3 is CASTLEGSAAFF. For the CDR3, the DNA is TGTGCCAGTACCCTCGAGGGATCGGCGGCTTTCTTT.

The V gene is TRBV5-6, the J gene TRBJ1-2; 8 nucleotides line up with TRBD1. The CDR3 contains 14 residues. CDR1 is SGHDT and CDR2 is YYEEEE in the germline V gene. V trimming: 4 bases; J trimming: 7 bases; junction bases outside the gene matches: 9. CDR3 sequence reads: CASSVQGGTSGYTF. The CDR3, as DNA: TGTGCCAGCAGCGTACAGGGGGGCACGTCTGGCTACACCTTC.

The J gene is TRBJ1-5, the V gene TRBV19; 10 bases fit TRBD1. The CDR3 runs to 17 residues. V gave up 4 bases and J gave up 1 base; unmatched junction bases: 7. Looked up from germline, CDR1 is LNHDA and CDR2 is SQIVND (reference sequence). The CDR3 region is CASSRRTGGVSNQPQHF. Written as DNA, the CDR3 is TGTGCCAGTAGTAGGCGGACAGGGGGGGTGAGCAATCAGCCCCAGCATTTT.

The chain employs TRBV5-6 and TRBJ2-7; D unresolved. CDR3 size: 15 residues. V shed 4 bases and J shed 0 bases, with 14 bases lying between them. The germline CDR1 and CDR2 sequences are SGHDT and YYEEEE. CDR3 nucleotide sequence: TGTGCCAGCAGCCCCAGCACGGGCTTCTCCTACGAGCAGTACTTC. Its protein product is CASSPSTGFSYEQYF. The complete variable domain, with remaining parts taken from reference TRBV5-6 and TRBJ2-7, reads DAGVTQSPTHLIKTRGQQVTLRCSPKSGHDTVSWYQQALGQGPQFIFQYYEEEERQRGNFPDRFSGHQFPNYSSELNVNALLLGDSALYLCASSPSTGFSYEQYFGPGTRLTVT.

The J gene is TRBJ1-2, the V gene TRBV2; 7 nucleotides agree with TRBD1. This CDR3 spans 14 amino acids. The germline V gene has CDR1 SNHLY and CDR2 FYNNEI. V lost 4 bases to trimming and J lost 6 bases; unmatched junction nucleotides: 8. DNA for the CDR3: TGTGCCAGCAGTGGCGGGCTACAGGGGCATGGCTACACCTTC. Protein product: CASSGGLQGHGYTF.

This rearrangement joins TRBV5-1 to TRBJ2-5; 8 bases agree with TRBD1. V shed 3 bases, J shed 4 bases, and the junction held 8 bases outside the gene matches. Germline CDR1 SGHRS, CDR2 YFSETQ. The CDR3 runs 15 residues. The CDR3 coding sequence is TGCGCCAGCAGCTCCCGGACAGGGTGGGGAGAGACCCAGTACTTC. It yields the protein CASSSRTGWGETQYF.

The genes are TRBV19 and TRBJ2-3; 8 bases line up with TRBD2. The CDR3 is 14 amino acids. Germline CDR1 LNHDA, CDR2 SQIVND (reference sequence). With 8 bases clipped from V and 5 bases from J, the junction kept 9 bases outside the gene matches. In DNA form, the CDR3 reads TGTGCCAGTCCGACGGGAGGGCCAGGAGATACGCAGTATTTT. The encoded protein is CASPTGGPGDTQYF.

The chain links TRBV2 to TRBJ2-2; D call uncertain. Germline lookup yields CDR1 SNHLY and CDR2 FYNNEI. The V gene lost 5 bases and the J gene lost 6 bases, with 7 bases spanning the gap. This CDR3 has 12 amino acids. This chain's CDR3 is CASSYIPGELFF. The CDR3 DNA reads TGTGCCAGCAGTTATATCCCCGGGGAGCTGTTTTTT.

The sample holds a few counts of this clone. This rearrangement joins TRBV20-1 to TRBJ1-6; TRBD1 matches at 10 bases. This CDR3 is 19 amino acids long. Germline loops: CDR1 DFQATT, CDR2 SNEGSKA (reference sequence). V lost 3 bases to trimming and J lost 0 bases; unmatched junction nucleotides: 11. CDR3 in DNA: TGCAGTGCTAGTTTAGTGGGACAGGGGAATCCCTCCTATAATTCACCCCTCCACTTT. This translates into CSASLVGQGNPSYNSPLHF.

CDR3 amino acids: CASSWDGTAGIDYGYTF. In DNA form, the CDR3 reads TGCGCCAGCAGCTGGGACGGGACCGCAGGAATCGACTATGGCTACACCTTC. This sequence joins TRBV5-1 and TRBJ1-2, with D perhaps TRBD1 (5 bases). This CDR3 has 17 amino acids. Trimming took off 3 bases at V and 3 bases at J, with 21 bases between the two ends. Germline assignment: CDR1 SGHRS and CDR2 YFSETQ.

The chain has TRBV5-1 and TRBJ2-1; 14 nucleotides agree with TRBD2. The CDR3 spans 20 residues. The ends lost 4 bases at V and 0 bases at J; junction bases unmatched: 12. Germline loops: CDR1 SGHRS, CDR2 YFSETQ. CDR3 in DNA: TGCGCCAGCAGCCCGGGGACCGGGACTAGCGGGAGCTTCTCCTACAATGAGCAGTTCTTC. Translating gives CASSPGTGTSGSFSYNEQFF.

The chain is built from TRBV7-9 and TRBJ1-5, with a tentative D call TRBD1 (5 bases). Germline V CDR1 and CDR2: SEHNR, FQNEAQ (reference sequence). Trimming stripped 1 base from V and 6 bases from J, with 13 bases between. The CDR3 spans 15 residues. The CDR3 DNA follows: TGTGCCAGCAGCTTAGGGGGGTTGATAGGTCAGCCCCAGCATTTT. This sequence encodes CASSLGGLIGQPQHF.

The V gene is TRBV9, the J gene TRBJ2-5, with TRBD1 matching 7 bases. The J segment lost 0 bases and the V segment lost 1 base, leaving 6 bases of the junction unmatched. This CDR3 spans 16 amino acids. Germline V gene data show CDR1 as SGDLS and CDR2 as YYNGEE. Here the CDR3 DNA reads TGTGCCAGCAGCGTAATGGGACAGACGTACCAAGAGACCCAGTACTTC. This encodes CASSVMGQTYQETQYF.

The gene calls are TRBV2 and TRBJ2-5; no definite D call. This CDR3 has 14 residues. The V gene's germline CDR1 is SNHLY and CDR2 FYNNEI. Trimming shortened V by 7 bases and J by 2 bases, and 14 bases separated the two germline ends. CDR3 bases: TGTGCCAGCACTCCGCCGGACGATCAAGAGACCCAGTACTTC. Residues: CASTPPDDQETQYF.

The CDR3, as DNA: TGTGCCAGCAGCTCCGGGACAGGACAGACCCAGTACTTC. Protein: CASSSGTGQTQYF. This chain connects TRBV11-3 to TRBJ2-5, with 8 bases that match TRBD1. CDR3 size: 13 residues. V dropped 4 bases and J dropped 6; count of bases not matched to a gene: 4. Germline V CDR1 and CDR2: SGHNT, YENEEA.

This chain links TRBV28 with TRBJ2-7, with 9 nucleotides matching TRBD2. Germline loops: CDR1 MDHEN, CDR2 SYDVKM. Trimming removed 5 bases from V and 5 bases from J; junction bases left unmatched: 7. The CDR3 is made up of 14 amino acids. The CDR3 bases are TGTGCCAGCAGTCCGGGGACTAGCCACGACGAGCAGTACTTC. It codes for CASSPGTSHDEQYF.

The rearrangement links TRBV27 to TRBJ1-1; D is undetermined. The germline V gene encodes CDR1 MNHEY and CDR2 SMNVEV (reference sequence). This CDR3 contains 14 residues. V was pared by 2 bases and J by 0 bases, with 7 bases between. CDR3 nucleotides: TGTGCCAGCAGTTTAAGGCTGATGAACACTGAAGCTTTCTTT. This sequence encodes CASSLRLMNTEAFF.

V and J are TRBV4-1 and TRBJ1-2, with D unclear. From germline, CDR1 is MGHRA and CDR2 YSYEKL. This CDR3 contains 12 residues. Trimming left V 0 bases short and J 7 bases short, with 6 bases between. CDR3 residues: CASSQEVVGYTF. In DNA, the CDR3 is TGCGCCAGCAGCCAAGAAGTAGTTGGCTACACCTTC.

The rearrangement links TRBV6-1 to TRBJ1-5; the D gene is possibly TRBD1 (5 bases). V dropped 3 bases and J dropped 7 bases, with 10 bases sitting between them. CDR3 size: 13 residues. CDR1 and CDR2 (germline): MNHNS, SASEGT. CDR3 nucleotide sequence: TGTGCCAGCAGTGATCTAAGGGACCAGCCCCAGCATTTT. Protein: CASSDLRDQPQHF.

The V call is TRBV11-2, the J call TRBJ1-2; D gene unclear. Trimming stripped 0 bases from V and 6 bases from J, with 8 bases between. The germline gives CDR1 SGHAT, CDR2 FQNNGV. The CDR3 loop spans 13 amino acids. CDR3 DNA sequence: TGTGCCAGCAGCTTAGATAGGAACGATGGCTACACCTTC. It yields the protein CASSLDRNDGYTF.